The sequence of this T cell receptor (beta chain) was determined in a study of blood T cell repertoires in COVID-19. The CDR3 extends over 13 amino acids. Per germline, CDR1 MNHEY and CDR2 SVGAGI. With 4 bases removed from V and 4 bases from J, the gap between germline ends came to 10 bases. Sequencing used immunoSEQ multiplex PCR; TCRdb keeps in-frame clones, though not all of them. The table includes 50,000 to 75,000 clones, 78% detected once. The chain couples TRBV6-5 to TRBJ1-2; D gene uncertain. The sequence derives from a man in his sixties with COVID-19, enrolled during active disease. Sequenced: peripheral blood. In DNA, the CDR3 is TGTGCCAGCAGTTCCGGGTCCCCCTATGGCTACACCTTC. Encoded protein: CASSSGSPYGYTF.